This T cell receptor beta chain was found in a study of T cells in Graves' hyperthyroidism and ophthalmopathy. Study-wide results and limits: Ophthalmopathy, as predicted by the model, came a median around 6.7 months after the prediction.

Amplification targeted TCR beta CDR3 regions from RNA transcripts. The TCR CDR3 was amplified in a first-round RT-PCR using the HTBI primer set. MiXCR, applied by TCRdb to the multiplex PCR reads, yields one record per CDR3 protein. The sample contains about 610,000 distinct CDR3 sequences, roughly 46% of which appear only once. The CDR3 has 15 residues. The germline CDR1 and CDR2 sequences are SQVTM and ANQGSEA. Turning to this clonotype: What it binds is unknown. Sequence at one end of the junction differs from germline and may be a read error.

The chain recombines TRBV29-1 with TRBJ2-1, with TRBD1 identical over 7 bases. The receptor comes from a woman under 30 with Graves' hyperthyroidism. Sequenced input: peripheral blood or thyroid tissue (not recorded which). CDR3 DNA sequence: TGTGCCTGGAGGCTAGGACAGGTATCCTACAATGAGCAGTTCTTC. This codes for CAWRLGQVSYNEQFF.